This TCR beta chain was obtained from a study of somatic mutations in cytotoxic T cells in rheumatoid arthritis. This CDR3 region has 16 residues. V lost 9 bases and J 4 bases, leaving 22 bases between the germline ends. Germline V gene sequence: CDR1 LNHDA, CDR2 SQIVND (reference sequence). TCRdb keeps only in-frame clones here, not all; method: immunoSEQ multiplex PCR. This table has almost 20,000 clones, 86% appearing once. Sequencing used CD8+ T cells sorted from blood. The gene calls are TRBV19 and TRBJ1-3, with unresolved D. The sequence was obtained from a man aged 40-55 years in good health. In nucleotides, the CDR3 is TGTGCCAGATCTAAAAGACTGAACGCTGGGGGAAACACCATATATTTT. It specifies CARSKRLNAGGNTIYF.